This T cell receptor beta chain was documented in a study of cytomegalovirus exposure and HLA in healthy donors. The study's findings and limits: Productive rates of about 90% or about 30% were seen for most TCR beta V segments in an earlier analysis.

As to this clone: Antigen: not known.

The germline gives CDR1 SGHAT, CDR2 FQNNGV. The germline V and J ends were trimmed by 5 bases and 3 bases, with 14 bases remaining between them. The CDR3 extends over 15 amino acids. PCR amplification relied on 60 Vbeta primers (plus 13 Jbeta primers). Data came from immunoSEQ multiplex PCR; TCRdb stores just in-frame clones and leaves some out. The data contain some 130,000 clones, about four fifths of them seen just once; the ten biggest clones take up approximately 4.3%. The rearrangement uses TRBV11-2 and TRBJ2-1; D is unclear. Sequencing was carried out using PBMCs. The receptor was derived from a man younger than 40 in good health. Here the CDR3 reads CASSAGKADYNEQFF. The CDR3 DNA follows: TGTGCCAGCAGCGCCGGCAAGGCGGACTACAATGAGCAGTTCTTC.